Presented here are 30 T cell receptor beta chains from one specimen sequenced in a study of cytomegalovirus exposure and HLA in healthy donors. PCR used 60 Vbeta primers and 13 Jbeta primers. Clones were sequenced by immunoSEQ multiplex PCR, and TCRdb holds only the in-frame ones, with some missing. The sample carries 130,000 or so clones, 84% recorded once. Sequencing was performed on PBMCs. These receptors originate from a woman younger than 35 in good health and CMV-seropositive.

As for this clone: One end of the junction fails to match germline, which may point to a read error. The rearrangement uses TRBV6-1 and TRBJ2-7; tentative D call: TRBD2 (5 bases). CDR1 and CDR2 (germline): MNHNS, SASEGT. The CDR3 has 13 amino acids. This CDR3 reads CAISSDSPYEQYF. In nucleotides, the CDR3 is TGTGCCATCAGTTCGGACTCTCCTTACGAGCAGTACTTC.

The chain has TRBV6-1 and TRBJ2-6; no firm D call. V lost 7 bases and J 0 bases, leaving 7 bases between the germline ends. This CDR3 comprises 14 residues. Germline assignment: CDR1 MNHNS and CDR2 SASEGT. The CDR3 is CASTYSSGANVLTF. In nucleotides, the CDR3 is TGTGCCAGCACGTACAGCTCTGGGGCCAACGTCCTGACTTTC.

The chain uses TRBV11-2 and TRBJ1-6; no reliable D call. Germline CDR1 reads SGHAT; CDR2 reads FQNNGV. V lost 5 bases and J 7 bases, leaving 18 bases between the germline ends. The CDR3 totals 16 residues. CDR3 nucleotides: TGTGCCAGCAGCCCACGTCCCCCGGGAGACAATTCACCCCTCCACTTT. It translates to CASSPRPPGDNSPLHF.

This chain connects TRBV6-6 to TRBJ1-3; 7 positions match TRBD1. CDR1 and CDR2 from the germline V gene are MNHNY and SVGAGI (reference sequence). The CDR3 has 14 residues. The ends lost 4 bases at V and 6 bases at J; junction bases unmatched: 6. The CDR3 nucleotides are TGTGCCAGCAGTTCGACCGGGACAGAAAACACCATATATTTT. As protein: CASSSTGTENTIYF.

V gene TRBV5-6 combines with J gene TRBJ1-3, with TRBD1 as a possible D gene (5 bases). The V end was cut by 1 base, the J end by 5 bases, with 16 bases between. Germline loops: CDR1 SGHDT, CDR2 YYEEEE. The CDR3 covers 16 residues. The CDR3 DNA is TGTGCCAGCAGCTTGAATAGGGGCTTCTTTCGAAACACCATATATTTT. Translating it yields CASSLNRGFFRNTIYF.

This clone was seen once. This sequence joins TRBV4-1 and TRBJ1-5; D unresolved. The CDR3 spans 14 residues. Germline assignment: CDR1 MGHRA and CDR2 YSYEKL. V was cut by 6 bases and J by 3 bases, with 12 bases left in between. This CDR3 is CASRNLTANQPQHF. The CDR3 nucleotides read TGCGCCAGCAGAAACTTGACTGCCAATCAGCCCCAGCATTTT.

This clone was seen a handful of times. Other nucleotide sequences from this sample produce the same CDR3. V is TRBV27 and J is TRBJ1-1; D is uncertain. CDR3 size: 15 residues. The V and J ends lost 0 bases and 0 bases respectively, with 8 bases between them. The germline V gene has CDR1 MNHEY and CDR2 SMNVEV (reference sequence). This CDR3 is CASSLSPGMNTEAFF. In nucleotides, the CDR3 is TGTGCCAGCAGTTTATCGCCGGGGATGAACACTGAAGCTTTCTTT.

This clone is a singleton in its sample. The chain couples TRBV6-1 to TRBJ2-5, with TRBD1 identical over 11 bases. Germline loops: CDR1 MNHNS, CDR2 SASEGT. Trimming removed 6 bases from V and 5 bases from J; junction bases left unmatched: 8. CDR3 size: 15 residues. The chain's CDR3 is CASRKGQGVWETQYF. For the CDR3, the DNA is TGTGCCAGCAGGAAGGGACAGGGGGTATGGGAGACCCAGTACTTC.

Turning to this clone: An end of the junction differs from the germline gene, which may be a read error. This sequence joins TRBV7-3 and TRBJ1-2, with unresolved D. Germline CDR1 SGHTA, CDR2 FQGTGA. The CDR3 is made up of 14 amino acids. The CDR3 DNA reads as TGTGCCGGCAGCTTAACCTCTACAGATTATGGCTACACCTTC. This translates into CAGSLTSTDYGYTF.

This chain joins TRBV28 and TRBJ1-1; 8 nucleotides align to TRBD1. With 5 bases clipped from V and 0 bases from J, the junction kept 8 bases outside the gene matches. The CDR3 is made up of 16 amino acids. The germline CDR1 and CDR2 sequences are MDHEN and SYDVKM. Written as DNA, the CDR3 is TGTGCCAGCAGTGCTCCGGGACAGGCTTTGAACACTGAAGCTTTCTTT. Protein product: CASSAPGQALNTEAFF.

The DNA for the CDR3 is TGTGCCAGCAGTTCCCCTAGCGGGGGGTCGGAGACCCAGTACTTC. It codes for CASSSPSGGSETQYF. The genes are TRBV28 and TRBJ2-5, with 11 bases lining up with TRBD2. Trimming cost V 4 bases and J 5 bases; bases outside gene matches: 6. The CDR3 contains 15 residues. Germline assignment: CDR1 MDHEN and CDR2 SYDVKM.

The rearrangement uses TRBV2 and TRBJ1-2; 9 nucleotides align to TRBD1. Germline values: CDR1 SNHLY, CDR2 FYNNEI. This CDR3 is 13 amino acids long. After removal of 6 bases from V and 4 bases from J, the junction contained 3 bases not matched to a gene. The CDR3 region has the DNA TGTGCCAGCAGGGGGACAGGGACCTATGGCTACACCTTC. This encodes CASRGTGTYGYTF.

This chain links TRBV7-2 with TRBJ1-3; unclear D gene. The CDR3 consists of 16 residues. Looked up from germline, CDR1 is SGHTA and CDR2 is FQGNSA. Trimming cost V 3 bases and J 0 bases, with 12 bases left between them. CDR3 DNA sequence: TGTGCCAGCAGCTTCACCTTCACGAGCTCTGGAAACACCATATATTTT. This codes for CASSFTFTSSGNTIYF.

This sequence joins TRBV2 and TRBJ2-7; perhaps TRBD1 as D (6 bases). The germline V gene has CDR1 SNHLY and CDR2 FYNNEI. The length of the CDR3 is 18 residues. V lost 3 bases to trimming and J lost 0 bases, with 21 bases between them. The DNA for the CDR3 is TGTGCCAGCAGTGACGAGGACAGCCTGAAATATAGCTCCTACGAGCAGTACTTC. Its protein product is CASSDEDSLKYSSYEQYF.

The rearrangement joins TRBV11-2 to TRBJ2-2; TRBD1 is a possible D gene (6 bases). The germline gives CDR1 SGHAT, CDR2 FQNNGV. Trimming left V 7 bases short and J 2 bases short, with 11 bases between. The CDR3 covers 14 residues. The DNA of the CDR3 is TGTGCCAGCAAGGGGGATGTAAACACCGGGGAGCTGTTTTTT. Encoded protein: CASKGDVNTGELFF.

The chain recombines TRBV15 with TRBJ2-1; 8 bases fit TRBD2. The CDR3 sequence is 15 residues long. The J segment lost 8 bases and the V segment lost 5 bases, leaving 11 bases of the junction unmatched. Germline assignment: CDR1 LNHNV and CDR2 YYDKDF (reference sequence). The CDR3: CATSESRGGWDEQFF. CDR3 sequence (DNA): TGTGCCACCAGCGAGAGCCGGGGGGGGTGGGATGAGCAGTTCTTC.

In this sample, this clone turned up a few times. The J gene is TRBJ2-3, the V gene TRBV14; unclear D gene. This CDR3 has 15 amino acids. Trimming took off 0 bases at V and 2 bases at J, with 9 bases between the two ends. The germline V gene encodes CDR1 SGHDN and CDR2 FVKESK. CDR3 bases: TGTGCCAGCAGCCAAGATGGCATAGCCACAGATACGCAGTATTTT. Translation: CASSQDGIATDTQYF.

The chain combines TRBV14 with TRBJ1-6; no firm D call. CDR3 size: 14 residues. The germline V gene has CDR1 SGHDN and CDR2 FVKESK. The V gene lost 0 bases and the J gene lost 6 bases, with 6 bases spanning the gap. The CDR3 sequence is CASSQDTFNSPLHF. The CDR3 DNA reads as TGTGCCAGCAGCCAAGATACATTTAATTCACCCCTCCACTTT.

Regarding this clone: An end of the junction differs from the germline gene, which may be a read error. V usage is TRBV14 and J usage is TRBJ2-5; 14 nucleotides line up with TRBD2. This CDR3 comprises 15 residues. The V gene's germline CDR1 is SGHDN and CDR2 FVKESK. CDR3 in amino acids: CASSQGLAGGETQYF. The DNA for the CDR3 is TGTGCCAGCAGTCAAGGACTAGCGGGGGGAGAGACCCAGTACTTC.

Details on this clone: The junction departs from the called germline gene at one end, perhaps through a read error. This sequence joins TRBV5-1 and TRBJ2-2; no clear D. Germline assignment: CDR1 SGHRS and CDR2 YFSETQ. This CDR3 is 12 amino acids long. CDR3 sequence (DNA): TGCGCCAGCAGTTTGGACGGCGGGGAGCTGTTTTTT. Its protein product is CASSLDGGELFF.

The chain couples TRBV5-1 to TRBJ1-4; TRBD1 agrees at 7 bases. The CDR3 is 14 residues long. The V gene's germline CDR1 is SGHRS and CDR2 YFSETQ. After removal of 4 bases from V and 4 bases from J, the junction contained 4 bases not matched to a gene. CDR3 nucleotide sequence: TGCGCCAGCAGCCCGACAGGGATTAATGAAAAACTGTTTTTT. This translates into CASSPTGINEKLFF. Combining the CDR3 with reference TRBV5-1 and TRBJ1-4 gives the whole variable domain KAGVTQTPRYLIKTRGQQVTLSCSPISGHRSVSWYQQTPGQGLQFLFEYFSETQRNKGNFPGRFSGRQFSNSRSEMNVSTLELGDSALYLCASSPTGINEKLFFGSGTQLSVL.

J is TRBJ2-5 and V is TRBV2; possibly TRBD2 for D (6 bases). The ends were cut back, 6 bases at V and 1 base at J, with 9 bases in the middle. CDR1 SNHLY and CDR2 FYNNEI come from the germline V gene. The CDR3 runs 13 residues. CDR3 loop: CASRRGPQETQYF. DNA for the CDR3: TGTGCCAGCAGGCGGGGCCCCCAAGAGACCCAGTACTTC.

CDR3 sequence: CASSFPSGVDTQYF. The CDR3, as DNA: TGTGCCAGCAGCTTTCCTAGCGGGGTAGATACGCAGTATTTT. The chain carries TRBV5-5 and TRBJ2-3, with TRBD2 matching over 9 bases. J gave up 5 bases and V 2 bases, and 3 bases lay outside the gene matches. This CDR3 is 14 amino acids long. Germline lookup yields CDR1 SGHKS and CDR2 YYEKEE (reference sequence).

The chain has TRBV19 and TRBJ1-2; no clear D. The germline V and J ends were trimmed by 6 bases and 4 bases, with 12 bases remaining between them. The CDR3 has 13 amino acids. The germline gives CDR1 LNHDA, CDR2 SQIVND (reference sequence). Written as DNA, the CDR3 is TGTGCCAGTAGGAGACGGGAGGGCTATGGCTACACCTTC. Protein sequence: CASRRREGYGYTF.

Comments on this clone: The junction shows a germline mismatch at one end, possibly a read error. The chain recombines TRBV7-9 with TRBJ2-7; D possibly corresponds to TRBD2 (6 bases). This CDR3 is 14 amino acids long. The V gene's germline CDR1 is SEHNR and CDR2 FQNEAQ (reference sequence). CDR3 loop: CSSSFFGSSYEQYF. CDR3 sequence (DNA): TGTTCCAGCAGCTTCTTCGGGAGCTCCTACGAGCAGTACTTC.

This clone showed up just once. Its ends do not fully match the called genes, so a read error is possible. The rearrangement joins TRBV6-5 to TRBJ2-2; D is perhaps TRBD2 (5 bases). The germline V gene has CDR1 MNHEY and CDR2 SVGAGI. This CDR3 comprises 14 residues. In DNA form, the CDR3 reads TGTTCCAGCAGTACCGGGATAGGCACTGGGGAGCTGTTTTTT. Amino acid sequence: CSSSTGIGTGELFF.

The V call is TRBV7-9, the J call TRBJ1-2; D is ambiguous. CDR1 is SEHNR, CDR2 FQNEAQ, per germline (reference sequence). The CDR3 is made up of 12 amino acids. Trimming stripped 4 bases from V and 11 bases from J, with 14 bases between. The CDR3 protein is CASSSDSLPYTF. The CDR3, as DNA: TGTGCCAGCAGCTCGGACTCCTTGCCTTACACCTTC.

The chain uses TRBV4-1 and TRBJ1-5; possible D gene TRBD1, 5 bases. The germline CDR1 and CDR2 sequences are MGHRA and YSYEKL. Deletions cut 5 bases from V and 0 bases from J, with 8 bases between. The CDR3 has 14 amino acids. The CDR3 loop is CASSTGDSNQPQHF. In DNA form, the CDR3 reads TGCGCCAGCAGCACGGGGGATAGCAATCAGCCCCAGCATTTT.

V and J are TRBV30 and TRBJ2-2; possible D gene TRBD1, 5 bases. Germline lookup yields CDR1 GTSNPN and CDR2 SVGIG (reference sequence). V was clipped by 7 bases and J by 1 base, with 7 bases between them. This CDR3 contains 12 residues. CDR3 loop: CASRENTGELFF. CDR3 nucleotide sequence: TGTGCCTCCAGGGAGAACACCGGGGAGCTGTTTTTT. The entire variable domain, with the rest obtained from reference TRBV30 and TRBJ2-2, is as follows: SQTIHQWPATLVQPVGSPLSLECTVEGTSNPNLYWYRQAAGRGLQLLFYSVGIGQISSEVPQNLSASRPQDRQFILSSKKLLLSDSGFYLCASRENTGELFFGEGSRLTVL.

The chain joins TRBV5-6 to TRBJ2-7; D might be TRBD2 (6 bases). CDR1 and CDR2 (germline): SGHDT, YYEEEE. The CDR3 loop spans 14 amino acids. The germline V and J ends were trimmed by 0 bases and 6 bases, with 13 bases remaining between them. The CDR3 loop reads CASSLGAGRSEQYF. The CDR3 DNA reads TGTGCCAGCAGCTTGGGGGCAGGGAGGAGCGAGCAGTACTTC.